The 11 T cell receptor beta chains in this list originate from one sample, sequenced in a study of neoadjuvant anti-PD-1 for oral cavity cancer. The time point denotes: after neoadjuvant nivolumab, at surgical resection. Libraries were prepared by immunoSEQ multiplex PCR; TCRdb keeps only in-frame clonotypes and omits some of them. The profile covers around 8,000 clones, with 70% appearing a single time and 2.5% to 3.5% taken by the ten largest. The sample was PBMCs, taken after nivolumab (anti-PD-1) treatment. Receptors originate from a person aged 35-79 years with oral cavity squamous cell carcinoma.

The chain couples TRBV4-3 to TRBJ1-1; 9 bases match TRBD1. V lost 3 bases, J lost 5 bases, and 10 bases stayed unmatched. The CDR3 length is 16 residues. Germline CDR1 and CDR2: LGHNA and YSLEER. CDR3 nucleotides: TGCGCCAGCAGCCACGTAACCGGGACAGGGAATACTGAAGCTTTCTTT. This translates into CASSHVTGTGNTEAFF.

The V and J genes are TRBV13 and TRBJ1-2; TRBD1 agrees at 9 bases. Trimming cost V 4 bases and J 8 bases; bases outside gene matches: 14. The germline V gene has CDR1 PRHDT and CDR2 FYEKMQ (reference sequence). The CDR3 sequence is 16 residues long. The CDR3 sequence is CASSSRDREFFGGYTF. Here the CDR3 DNA reads TGTGCCAGCAGCTCCCGGGACAGGGAGTTTTTCGGGGGCTACACCTTC.

The V and J genes are TRBV19 and TRBJ2-6; 7 bases align to TRBD2. The germline V gene encodes CDR1 LNHDA and CDR2 SQIVND (reference sequence). V trimming: 8 bases; J trimming: 4 bases; junction bases outside the gene matches: 11. This CDR3 is built from 16 residues. DNA of the CDR3: TGTGCCAGTCAGGGCACGGGAGGCGCCGGGGCCAACGTCCTGACTTTC. Its translation: CASQGTGGAGANVLTF.

V usage is TRBV4-1 and J usage is TRBJ2-5; 9 bases agree with TRBD1. CDR1 and CDR2 from the germline V gene are MGHRA and YSYEKL. The ends lost 8 bases at V and 5 bases at J; junction bases unmatched: 15. The CDR3 totals 16 residues. The CDR3 spells CASSERGAGTGETQYF. CDR3 sequence (DNA): TGCGCCAGCTCGGAGAGGGGAGCGGGGACAGGGGAGACCCAGTACTTC.

This clone has just a few counts. The J gene is TRBJ1-1, the V gene TRBV5-8; D gene unclear. V lost 0 bases and J lost 5, with 5 bases in between. There are 12 residues in the CDR3. Germline values: CDR1 SGHTS, CDR2 YDEGEE. CDR3 nucleotide sequence: TGTGCCAGCAGCTTGGTGAGGACTGAAGCTTTCTTT. Its translation is CASSLVRTEAFF.

The chain carries TRBV4-3 and TRBJ1-4, with D possibly being TRBD1 (5 bases). Germline V gives CDR1 LGHNA, CDR2 YSLEER. V lost 0 bases to trimming and J lost 8 bases, with 16 bases between them. The CDR3 contains 16 residues. Here the CDR3 DNA reads TGCGCCAGCAGCCAAGATCTGGGACTGGTAGAGGAAAAACTGTTTTTT. It specifies CASSQDLGLVEEKLFF.

The chain is built from TRBV5-4 and TRBJ1-1, with D possibly being TRBD1 (6 bases). Germline CDR1 SGHNT, CDR2 YYREEE (reference sequence). CDR3 length: 14 amino acids. Trimming took off 7 bases at V and 5 bases at J, with 18 bases between the two ends. The CDR3 DNA reads as TGTGCCAGCCCCTCTCTACAGGGTGGTACTGAAGCTTTCTTT. This codes for CASPSLQGGTEAFF.

V gene TRBV5-6 combines with J gene TRBJ2-7; D ambiguous. V lost 0 bases to trimming and J lost 1 base, with 8 bases between them. CDR1 SGHDT and CDR2 YYEEEE come from the germline V gene. The CDR3 is made up of 14 amino acids. CDR3 nucleotides: TGTGCCAGCAGCTTGGCGGCAGTTTCCTACGAGCAGTACTTC. As protein: CASSLAAVSYEQYF. The full variable domain, with the rest looked up from reference TRBV5-6 and TRBJ2-7, is DAGVTQSPTHLIKTRGQQVTLRCSPKSGHDTVSWYQQALGQGPQFIFQYYEEEERQRGNFPDRFSGHQFPNYSSELNVNALLLGDSALYLCASSLAAVSYEQYFGPGTRLTVT.

This chain joins TRBV27 and TRBJ1-5; D remains unclear. CDR1 is MNHEY, CDR2 SMNVEV, per germline (reference sequence). Trimming cost V 3 bases and J 6 bases, with 12 bases left between them. This CDR3 is built from 14 residues. The CDR3 region is CASSFSGPGQPQHF. For the CDR3, the DNA is TGTGCCAGCAGTTTTTCGGGCCCTGGTCAGCCCCAGCATTTT.

This clone was detected only a few times. The chain recombines TRBV7-2 with TRBJ1-1; 7 positions agree with TRBD1. Germline CDR1 is SGHTA and CDR2 is FQGNSA. The V and J ends lost 5 bases and 2 bases, in that order; junction bases with no gene match: 11. The CDR3 covers 16 residues. CDR3 bases: TGTGCCAGCAGCCCAAACAGGGGCCTTTCTAACACTGAAGCTTTCTTT. It encodes CASSPNRGLSNTEAFF.

This chain links TRBV6-1 with TRBJ2-1, with 7 bases that match TRBD1. The J segment lost 1 base and the V segment lost 10 bases, leaving 10 bases of the junction unmatched. CDR1 and CDR2 (germline): MNHNS, SASEGT. This CDR3 is 15 amino acids long. For the CDR3, the DNA is TGTGCCACCCGACACAGGGGCGTTTCCTACAATGAGCAGTTCTTC. Its translation is CATRHRGVSYNEQFF.